This T cell receptor beta chain was retrieved from a study of post-analysis software for immune sequencing data. In the study overall: The disease courses spanned relapsing-remitting, secondary progressive and progressive-relapsing forms of multiple sclerosis.

Study conclusions and caveats: Samples sharing a preparation batch grouped tightly together when assessed by F measure. In patients, TRBV5-6, TRBV5-1 and TRBV20-1 belonged to four or five TRBV segments found more frequently than in controls. For normalized Chao1 diversity, multiple sclerosis patients scored significantly lower than controls did.

CDR1 and CDR2 from the germline V gene are SGHTA and FQGTGA. This CDR3 is 15 amino acids long. The V segment lost 1 base and the J segment 9 bases; nucleotides outside the gene matches: 4. Unique molecular identifiers were present in the TCR beta cDNA libraries. T cells numbering about 0.9 to 11 million yielded roughly 0.5 million cDNA molecules. One entry per CDR3 protein results from TCRdb running MiXCR on the PCR reads. The profile covers 600,000 to 700,000 distinct CDR3 sequences, with roughly three fifths appearing a single time and about 11% taken by the ten largest. With respect to this clonotype: What it binds is not known.

The sample comprised blood. This chain joins TRBV7-3 and TRBJ2-1, with TRBD1 matching over 12 bases. The sequence came from a girl aged 2 to 9 with multiple sclerosis. CDR3 nucleotides: TGTGCCAGCAGCTTAATGGGGACAGGGGGCGGTGAGCAGTTCTTC. Its protein is CASSLMGTGGGEQFF. Together with reference TRBV7-3 and TRBJ2-1, the CDR3 gives the full variable domain: GAGVSQTPSNKVTEKGKYVELRCDPISGHTALYWYRQSLGQGPEFLIYFQGTGAADDSGLPNDRFFAVRPEGSVSTLKIQRTERGDSAVYLCASSLMGTGGGEQFFGPGTRLTVL.